This section outlines one T cell receptor (beta chain) sequence together with its context. Its antigen is currently unknown. Other DNA sequences in the same sample also yield this CDR3. The sample belongs to a study of shared clonotypes between healthy human individuals. V was pared by 2 bases and J by 0 bases, with 9 bases between. The length of the CDR3 is 15 residues. Germline V lookup: CDR1 SGHRS, CDR2 YFSETQ. Whole-study findings and limits: Sequencing depth was expected to affect clonotype sharing among donors.

Original data processing: From ImmunoSEQ came sequences covering only the junction and carrying no quality scores, so filtering differed. TCRdb keeps only in-frame clones here, not all; method: immunoSEQ multiplex PCR. V, J and clone size are taken as reported in that table, and D and trimming were inferred from the DNA itself. The sample carries 2 million to 2.5 million clones, approximately 93% recorded once. The specimen sequenced was naive CD4+ T cells from PBMCs. The subset: CD45RA+ positively selected. The chain couples TRBV5-1 to TRBJ1-5, with D unclear. This receptor was taken from a man between 18 and 29 years old in good health. Some clones in this sample may be carry-over from other donors' samples. CDR3 bases: TGCGCCAGCAGCTTAGGGTTAGGTAGCAATCAGCCCCAGCATTTT. Translating it yields CASSLGLGSNQPQHF.